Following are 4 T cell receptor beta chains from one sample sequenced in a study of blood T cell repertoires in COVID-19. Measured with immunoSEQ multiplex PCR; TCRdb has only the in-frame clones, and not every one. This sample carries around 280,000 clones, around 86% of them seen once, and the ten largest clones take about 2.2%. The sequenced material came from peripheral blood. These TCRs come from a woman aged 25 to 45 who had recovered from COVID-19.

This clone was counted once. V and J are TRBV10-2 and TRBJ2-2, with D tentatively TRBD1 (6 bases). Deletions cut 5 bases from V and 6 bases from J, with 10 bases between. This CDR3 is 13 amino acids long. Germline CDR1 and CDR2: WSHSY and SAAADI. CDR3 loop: CASSTRQAGELFF. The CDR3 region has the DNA TGCGCCAGCAGTACCAGACAGGCCGGGGAGCTGTTTTTT.

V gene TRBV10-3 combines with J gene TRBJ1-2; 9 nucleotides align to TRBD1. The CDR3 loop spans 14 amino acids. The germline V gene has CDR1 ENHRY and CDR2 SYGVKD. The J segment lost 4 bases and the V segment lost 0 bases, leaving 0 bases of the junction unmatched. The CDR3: CAISESTGGYGYTF. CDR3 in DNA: TGTGCCATCAGTGAGTCGACAGGGGGCTATGGCTACACCTTC.

CDR3 nucleotide sequence: TGTGCCAGTAGTATAGTAAATTTCGGGACTAACTATGGCTACACCTTC. Its translation: CASSIVNFGTNYGYTF. The chain employs TRBV19 and TRBJ1-2; D ambiguous. Trimming cost V 1 base and J 0 bases, with 12 bases left between them. This CDR3 is built from 16 residues. Germline V gene sequence: CDR1 LNHDA, CDR2 SQIVND (reference sequence).

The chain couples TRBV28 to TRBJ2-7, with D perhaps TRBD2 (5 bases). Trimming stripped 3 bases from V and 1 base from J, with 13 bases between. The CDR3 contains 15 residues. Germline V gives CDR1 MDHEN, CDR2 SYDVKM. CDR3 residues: CASSLSSRSSYEQYF. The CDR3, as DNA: TGTGCCAGCAGTTTGTCTAGCCGATCATCCTACGAGCAGTACTTC.